This TCR beta chain was sequenced in a study of graft-versus-host responses after intestinal transplantation (dated by TCRdb to the early 2020s). For context, the study as a whole: The transplants that recipients received were multivisceral, liver-intestinal, or isolated intestinal. After intestinal transplantation, graft-versus-host and host-versus-graft alloreactive T cell clones were followed in the graft, circulation and bone marrow using bulk TCR-beta CDR3 sequencing. Donor T cell macrochimerism was defined as a peak of at least 4% donor T cells among recipient peripheral blood mononuclear cells. Every recipient was given anti-thymocyte globulin induction, followed by approximately three years of maintenance tacrolimus and steroids. To identify alloreactive clones, pre-transplant mixed lymphocyte reaction products were sequenced and then compared with unstimulated pre-transplant donor and recipient T cells. A cohort of fewer than 25 intestinal transplant recipients, including one retransplant, was enrolled, and a few patients lacking pretransplant specimens were excluded. Rather than going through the commercial service, samples from three later patients were sequenced in-house on an Illumina MiSeq and processed with MiXCR. Summary of the overall study and its limitations: High GvH to HvG T cell clonal ratios were observed in the allografts of patients with donor T cell macrochimerism. The conclusions were limited by the relatively low number and heterogeneity of the intestinal transplant patients. Early after transplant, peak levels of circulating GvH clones were found to be associated with declines in HvG clones. GvH clones were detected in recipient bone marrow, and some appeared earlier in ileal mucosa or blood, consistent with an intestinal mucosal origin.

What the time point label conveys for this sample: cells obtained before transplantation from donor or recipient. CD3+CD4+ and CD3+CD8+ populations were FACS-sorted from unstimulated pre-transplant donor and recipient cells taken from spleen or lymph nodes. With regard to this clone: Its antigen is still unknown. One base away there is no much larger clone; base qualities are not given.

The receptor library was made with the immunoSEQ multiplex PCR assay. For most patients, genomic DNA was isolated with the Qiagen DNeasy Blood and Tissue Kit and sent frozen to Adaptive Biotechnologies for TCR sequencing. Adaptive Biotechnologies carried out high-throughput TCR-beta CDR3 sequencing of genomic DNA for most patients. The source study handled its data this way. TCR sequencing data for around 19 patients were retrieved from Adaptive's ImmunoSEQ software; three other patients were processed with MiXCR and VDJtools. To correct CD4 versus CD8 sorting errors, sequences present in both subsets at a frequency ratio below 5:1 were removed. CDR3 nucleotide sequences shared between donor and recipient were removed because their origin could not be assigned. At least 2-fold expansion over unstimulated cells and a minimum CFSE-low frequency of 0.002% (template counts) or 0.001% (read counts) were required for clones to be classified as alloreactive. A clone was considered mappable if detected in the sequenced pre-transplant spleen, lymph node, or MLR CFSE-low populations of the donor or recipient. Cumulative frequency of alloreactive clones was calculated as a percentage of all sequences weighted by copy number. TCRdb retrieved this table from immuneACCESS and kept in-frame rearrangements only. Not all clones are present; in checked studies, unresolved V genes account for under half, and no reason is known for the remainder. V, J and clone size are those of that table, while D and trimming were read from the DNA. The sample profile shows over 85,000 clones; roughly 93% of them were found once. Roughly 0.17% of the sample is taken by the ten largest.

CDR1 MNHEY and CDR2 SVGAGI were looked up in the germline V gene. The CDR3 covers 16 residues, taking in both the cysteine and the phenylalanine. CDR3 DNA only is kept here, 48 bases in frame from base 1. Relative to germline, V is missing 2 bases and J is missing 5 bases, with 9 bases of the junction outside any gene match. The source was unstimulated CD4+ T cells sorted from spleen or lymph node cells, collected before transplant. This TCR was sampled from a human donor who was the organ donor for an intestinal transplant. The sequence links TRBV6-5 to TRBJ2-3; 8 middle bases align to TRBD1. The DNA reads TGTGCCAGCAGTTACCAACCAGGGGGCTACGGAGATACGCAGTATTTT. Its protein product is CASSYQPGGYGDTQYF.